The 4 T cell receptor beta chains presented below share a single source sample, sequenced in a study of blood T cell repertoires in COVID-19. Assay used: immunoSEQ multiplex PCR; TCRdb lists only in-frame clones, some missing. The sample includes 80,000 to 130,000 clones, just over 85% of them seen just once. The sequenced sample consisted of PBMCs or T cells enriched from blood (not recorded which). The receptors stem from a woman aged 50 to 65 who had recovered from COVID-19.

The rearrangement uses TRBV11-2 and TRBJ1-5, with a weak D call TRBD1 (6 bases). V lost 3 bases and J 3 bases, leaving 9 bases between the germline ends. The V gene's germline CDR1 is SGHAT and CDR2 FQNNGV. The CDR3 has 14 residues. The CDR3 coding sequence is TGTGCCAGCAGCTTCCGGGACAACAATCAGCCCCAGCATTTT. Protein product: CASSFRDNNQPQHF.

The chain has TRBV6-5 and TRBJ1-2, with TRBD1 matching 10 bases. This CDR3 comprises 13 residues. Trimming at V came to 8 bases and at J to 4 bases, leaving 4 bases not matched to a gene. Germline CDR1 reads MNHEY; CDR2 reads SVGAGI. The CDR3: CASGDRGVYGYTF. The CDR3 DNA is TGTGCCAGCGGGGACAGGGGAGTCTATGGCTACACCTTC.

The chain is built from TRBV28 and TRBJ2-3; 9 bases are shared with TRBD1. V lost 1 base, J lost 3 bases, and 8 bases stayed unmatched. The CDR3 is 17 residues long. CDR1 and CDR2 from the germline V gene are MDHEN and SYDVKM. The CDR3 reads CASSLYGYRGLTDTQYF. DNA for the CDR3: TGTGCCAGCAGTTTATACGGGTACAGGGGGCTTACAGATACGCAGTATTTT.

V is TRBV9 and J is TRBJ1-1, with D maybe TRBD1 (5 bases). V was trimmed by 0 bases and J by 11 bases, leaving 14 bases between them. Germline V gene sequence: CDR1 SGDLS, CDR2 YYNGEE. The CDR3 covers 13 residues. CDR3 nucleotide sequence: TGTGCCAGCAGCGTAGTTCCAGGGATCGACGCTTTCTTT. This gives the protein CASSVVPGIDAFF. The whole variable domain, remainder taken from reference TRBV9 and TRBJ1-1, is DSGVTQTPKHLITATGQRVTLRCSPRSGDLSVYWYQQSLDQGLQFLIQYYNGEERAKGNILERFSAQQFPDLHSELNLSSLELGDSALYFCASSVVPGIDAFFGQGTRLTVV.